This T cell receptor (beta chain) emerged from a study of T cells in Graves' hyperthyroidism and ophthalmopathy. Pregnant or lactating patients were excluded, as were those with uncontrolled infection or other autoimmune disease. This clonotype came up many times. The CDR3 contains 14 residues. The V end was cut by 0 bases, the J end by 10 bases, with 15 bases between. Germline CDR1 reads SEHNR; CDR2 reads FQNEAQ (reference sequence). Amplification of TCR beta CDR3 regions used RNA as the template. The HTBI set primed first-round TCR CDR3 RT-PCR. One entry per CDR3 protein results from TCRdb running MiXCR on the multiplex PCR reads. The table shows 620,000 or so distinct CDR3 sequences, with 13% to 15% occurring only once.

What was sequenced was blood. This chain links TRBV7-9 with TRBJ1-2; no reliable D call. This clonotype was obtained from a woman in her forties or fifties with Graves' ophthalmopathy. CDR3 residues: CASSLAGSSYFYTF. CDR3 coding DNA: TGTGCCAGCAGCTTAGCAGGCAGCTCCTATTTCTACACCTTC.